A selection of T cell receptor beta chains follows, all from one sample in a study of T cell responses to AZD1222 COVID-19 vaccine. Sequenced by immunoSEQ multiplex PCR; TCRdb stores in-frame clones only, minus some. The sample has fewer than 150,000 clones; 70% to 90% are singletons. Sequencing was performed on peripheral blood, taken 28 days after the second AZD1222 dose. Receptors originate from an adult who received the AZD1222 COVID-19 vaccine. The CDR3 runs from the conserved cysteine through the conserved F or W. D genes are given only for firm matches. Clone size appears in some rows only: once, few, many, or a class for an expanded clone.

>NA|NA|14|TRBV7-9|TRBJ1-1
TGTGCCAGCAGCGGCAAGACTATGAACACTGAAGCTTTCTTT
CASSGKTMNTEAFF
>TRBD2|NA|16|TRBV7-2|TRBJ2-1
TGTGCCAGCAGCCCAGTGGAACGGGGGGGGGACAATGAGCAGTTCTTC
CASSPVERGGDNEQFF
>NA|NA|13|TRBV30|TRBJ2-7
TGTGCCTGGGAGGCAGACACAGACTACGAGCAGTACTTC
CAWEADTDYEQYF
>TRBD1|NA|17|TRBV5-4|TRBJ2-6
TGTGCCAGCAGCTCTGGGACAGGGGGGTCTGGGGCCAACGTCCTGACTTTC
CASSSGTGGSGANVLTF
>TRBD1|NA|14|TRBV6-1|TRBJ1-2
TGTGCCAGCAGTGAGCAGGGGGTTAGCTATGGCTACACCTTC
CASSEQGVSYGYTF
>NA|NA|16|TRBV4-1|TRBJ1-4
TGCGCCAGCAGCCAAGGAGAAGGCTTCCCTAATGAAAAACTGTTTTTT
CASSQGEGFPNEKLFF
>NA|NA|12|TRBV27|TRBJ2-7
TGTGCCAGCCGGACTGGCGCCTACGAGCAGTACTTC
CASRTGAYEQYF
>TRBD2|NA|21|TRBV19|TRBJ2-1
TGTGCCAGTAGTCCCCTCCTGGGACTAGCGGGGGGCAGAAGCTCCTACAATGAGCAGTTCTTC
CASSPLLGLAGGRSSYNEQFF
>NA|NA|15|TRBV7-9|TRBJ2-3
TGTGCCAGCAGCCCGACGGGGGCCGGTGGGGATACGCAGTATTTT
CASSPTGAGGDTQYF
>NA|NA|14|TRBV19|TRBJ2-3
TGTGCCAGTACCCGACAGGACCTCACAGATACGCAGTATTTT
CASTRQDLTDTQYF
>NA|NA|17|TRBV27|TRBJ1-2
TGTGCCAGCAGATCCGGCGGAGGGTCCCAAGCTAACTATGGCTACACCTTC
CASRSGGGSQANYGYTF
>TRBD2|NA|15|TRBV29-1|TRBJ2-7
TGCAGCGTTGCTTACGGGACTAGCGGGTCTCACGAGCAGTACTTC
CSVAYGTSGSHEQYF
>TRBD1|NA|19|TRBV7-9|TRBJ2-1
TGTGCCAGCAGCTTATGGGGCAGGGGGCTTTCTATTTTATACAATGAGCAGTTCTTC
CASSLWGRGLSILYNEQFF
>TRBD1|NA|15|TRBV11-2|TRBJ1-4
TGTGCCAGCAGCAGTCCGACAGGGGCTAATGAAAAACTGTTTTTT
CASSSPTGANEKLFF
>TRBD2|NA|18|TRBV27|TRBJ2-3
TGTGCCAGCAGTTTTTTACTAGCGGGAGGGCCTGGCACAGATACGCAGTATTTT
CASSFLLAGGPGTDTQYF
>NA|once|13|TRBV3-1/TRBV3-2|TRBJ2-4
TGTGCCAGCAGCCAAGAGGGGGGAAACATTCAGTACTTC
CASSQEGGNIQYF
>NA|NA|14|TRBV27|TRBJ1-5
TGTGCCAGCAGTTCACTACAAGGAAATCAGCCCCAGCATTTT
CASSSLQGNQPQHF
>NA|NA|14|TRBV5-1|TRBJ2-3
TGCGCCAGCAGAAGGGACCCTAGCACAGATACGCAGTATTTT
CASRRDPSTDTQYF
>NA|NA|13|TRBV30|TRBJ1-4
TGTGCCTGGAGCCCAGGACCTGGTGAAAAACTGTTTTTT
CAWSPGPGEKLFF
>NA|NA|13|TRBV6-2/TRBV6-3|TRBJ1-3
TGTGCCAGCAGTGGAAGTTCTGGAAACACCATATATTTT
CASSGSSGNTIYF
>TRBD1|NA|17|TRBV29-1|TRBJ1-2
TGCAGCGTTGACTCCCCTGACAGGGTAATCGCTAACTATGGCTACACCTTC
CSVDSPDRVIANYGYTF
>NA|NA|17|TRBV21-1|TRBJ2-1
TGTGCCAGCAGCGTTTCGAGCGGGAGATCGGGGGTGTGTGAGCAGTTCTTC
CASSVSSGRSGVCEQFF
>NA|many|11|TRBV2|TRBJ2-5
TGTGCCAGCAGTCAATGGGAGACCCAGTACTTC
CASSQWETQYF
>NA|NA|11|TRBV7-9|TRBJ1-2
TGTGCCAGCAGCCATGGCGATGGCTACACCTTC
CASSHGDGYTF
>NA|NA|14|TRBV7-7|TRBJ2-3
TGTGCCAGCAGCTTAAGGACGGGCACAGATACGCAGTATTTT
CASSLRTGTDTQYF
>NA|NA|14|TRBV6-5|TRBJ1-6
TGTGCCAGTGCGGGGGGATACTTTAATTCACCCCTCCACTTT
CASAGGYFNSPLHF